This TCR beta chain was documented in a study of regulatory T cells in long-lasting Graves disease. Study-level results: Analysis covered peripheral blood alone, not thyroid tissue.

Only a few counts were recorded for this clonotype. Its antigen remains unknown. Documented time point: newly diagnosed GD, antithyroid drugs for less than 3 months. RNA from PBMCs was the source of the TCR library. Germline assignment: CDR1 LGHNA and CDR2 YSLEER. The length of the CDR3 is 17 residues. Trimming took 4 bases from V and 2 from J, leaving 18 bases between them. In building TCR beta libraries, iRepertoire HTBI primers were used together with Arm-PCR of CDR3 regions. TCRdb re-derived calls from the multiplex PCR reads in MiXCR, one entry per CDR3 protein. Here the sample spans 510,000 or so distinct CDR3 sequences, about 12% being singletons. The data were also submitted as part of a second study, on T cells in Graves' hyperthyroidism and ophthalmopathy. From that second work: A lack of ophthalmopathy progression within 18 months defined stable Graves' hyperthyroidism. The HTBI set primed first-round TCR CDR3 RT-PCR.

The source material was peripheral blood mononuclear cells (PBMCs), sampled at new diagnosis, from a patient treated with antithyroid drugs. The rearrangement joins TRBV4-3 to TRBJ1-3; D might be TRBD1 (5 bases). This receptor was identified in a woman between 25 and 40 years old with Graves disease. The CDR3 nucleotides read TGCGCCAGCAGCCCACAGTCTAAGGGGAGAGCTGGAAACACCATATATTTT. It specifies CASSPQSKGRAGNTIYF.